A single sample is the source of the 7 T cell receptor beta chains below, sequenced in a study of human thymus T cells. Sequencing used immunoSEQ multiplex PCR; TCRdb keeps in-frame clones, though not all of them. There are 55,000 to 85,000 clones in the sample; 95% occur only once, and 0.03% to 0.035% lies in the top ten. The study used thymus tissue resected during corrective heart surgery. Input material: thymus tissue. The source is a girl in the first two years of life with a congenital heart defect but otherwise immunologically healthy.

This chain connects TRBV6-1 to TRBJ1-1; D gene ambiguous. CDR1 is MNHNS and CDR2 is SASEGT in the germline V gene. This CDR3 is 11 amino acids long. The V end was cut by 7 bases, the J end by 3 bases, with 6 bases between. CDR3 residues: CASKVDTEAFF. As DNA, the CDR3 is TGTGCCAGCAAGGTTGACACTGAAGCTTTCTTT.

With regard to this clone: The junction differs from germline at one of its ends, possibly a read error. V usage is TRBV4-1 and J usage is TRBJ2-1; 10 nucleotides align to TRBD1. Germline CDR1 MGHRA, CDR2 YSYEKL. This CDR3 is 14 amino acids long. The CDR3 loop is CASSHPNGSDRGVF. The DNA for the CDR3 is TGCGCCAGCAGCCACCCAAACGGATCGGACAGGGGGGTCTTC.

The chain couples TRBV5-1 to TRBJ2-5; 8 nucleotides align to TRBD1. Germline V gives CDR1 SGHRS, CDR2 YFSETQ. Trimming at V came to 1 base and at J to 5 bases, leaving 7 bases not matched to a gene. The CDR3 spans 15 residues. The CDR3 nucleotides are TGCGCCAGCAGCTTGCGTGCCAGGGGGCCCGAGACCCAGTACTTC. Protein product: CASSLRARGPETQYF.

This chain links TRBV5-5 with TRBJ1-2; D perhaps matches TRBD1 (5 bases). CDR3 length equals 17 residues. CDR1 is SGHKS, CDR2 YYEKEE, per germline (reference sequence). Between the trimmed V and J ends, which lost 3 bases and 4 bases, there was a span of 22 bases. The CDR3 nucleotides are TGTGCCAGCAGCTCAATCAGGATGAGCAGGGTGTTCTATGGCTACACCTTC. Residues: CASSSIRMSRVFYGYTF.

The chain employs TRBV10-3 and TRBJ2-1; 7 positions match TRBD2. CDR3 size: 14 residues. The ends lost 10 bases at V and 7 bases at J; junction bases unmatched: 13. Germline V gene lookup returns CDR1 ENHRY and CDR2 SYGVKD. The CDR3 spells CATRGDPLLNEQFF. The CDR3 DNA sequence: TGTGCCACCCGGGGGGACCCACTCCTGAATGAGCAGTTCTTC.

The chain couples TRBV5-1 to TRBJ2-4; 15 positions match TRBD2. The CDR3 is 19 residues long. With 4 bases clipped from V and 1 base from J, the junction kept 9 bases outside the gene matches. Germline loops: CDR1 SGHRS, CDR2 YFSETQ. The DNA for the CDR3 is TGCGCCAGCAGCACGGGGACTAGCGGGAGGCCGGGGGCCAAAAACATTCAGTACTTC. It is translated as CASSTGTSGRPGAKNIQYF.

The chain couples TRBV6-1 to TRBJ2-7, with 9 bases that match TRBD1. After removal of 5 bases from V and 3 bases from J, the junction contained 5 bases not matched to a gene. The CDR3 runs 14 residues. CDR1 and CDR2 (germline): MNHNS, SASEGT. The DNA of the CDR3 is TGTGCCAGCAGTTCCGGGACAGGGAGCTACGAGCAGTACTTC. Its translation is CASSSGTGSYEQYF.